A selection of T cell receptor beta chains follows, all from one sample in a study of blood T cells in healthy people across ages. TCRdb recomputed calls from the 5' RACE reads with MiXCR, one row per CDR3 protein. Of approximately 730,000 distinct CDR3 sequences listed, 53% are singletons. The sequencing sample was made of blood. These receptors all stem from an elderly man in good health. Both conserved end residues are part of each CDR3. Each record gives: clone size, J gene, D gene, V gene, CDR3 DNA, CDR3 protein. The D gene is left open where the match is weak. The size entry is marked missing in some rows and otherwise reads once, few, many or a size class.

>once|TRBJ1-2|TRBD1|TRBV24-1
TGTGCCACCAGTTCCGGGACAGGGCTAACTAACTATGGCTACACCTTC
CATSSGTGLTNYGYTF
>-|TRBJ1-3|-|TRBV25-1
TGTGCCAGCAGTCAGTTCCCTGGAAACACCATATATTTT
CASSQFPGNTIYF
>-|TRBJ2-3|-|TRBV2
TGTGCCAGCAGTGAACTGGTTAGCGGCACAGATACGCAGTATTTT
CASSELVSGTDTQYF
>-|TRBJ2-7|TRBD1|TRBV7-2
TGTGCCAGCAGCTCTAGGGGACAGAAAAGCTGCTACGAGCAGTACTTC
CASSSRGQKSCYEQYF
>-|TRBJ2-2|TRBD1|TRBV20-1
TGCAGTGCCCCGGACAGGGGGCTTATCGGGGAGCTGTTTTTT
CSAPDRGLIGELFF
>-|TRBJ2-1|TRBD2|TRBV7-9
TGTACCAGCAGCTTAGCGCTCCGGCGGGAGGGGAATGAGCAGTTCTTC
CTSSLALRREGNEQFF
>-|TRBJ2-3|TRBD2|TRBV28
TGTGCCAACAGTGACACTAGCGGGAGGGCCTGCAGATACGCGTATTTT
CANSDTSGRACRYAYF
>-|TRBJ1-5|-|TRBV4-1
TGCGCCAGCAGCCTGGGGGATGGGAGCAATCAGCCCCAGCATTTT
CASSLGDGSNQPQHF
>-|TRBJ2-1|-|TRBV20-1
TGCAGTGCCAAGGGTAGGCGGGATAAGCAGTTCTTC
CSAKGRRDKQFF
>-|TRBJ1-1|-|TRBV29-1
TGCAGCGTTGCCGTCACAGGGATTACTGAAGCTTTCTTT
CSVAVTGITEAFF
>-|TRBJ2-5|TRBD2|TRBV20-1
TGCAGTGCTAGTCATAGTGTCGGGACTAGGGAGTACTTC
CSASHSVGTREYF
>-|TRBJ2-7|-|TRBV3-1
TGTGCCAGCAGCCAAGTTAGCGGAAGGGCCTCCGAGCAGTACTTC
CASSQVSGRASEQYF
>-|TRBJ2-7|TRBD2|TRBV7-2
TGTGCCAGCAGCCGCACTAGCGGGTTCTACGAGCAGTACTTC
CASSRTSGFYEQYF
>few|TRBJ2-5|TRBD2|TRBV6-5
TGTGCCAGCAGTCCCGGGACTAGCCAAGAGACCCAGTACTTC
CASSPGTSQETQYF
>few|TRBJ1-5|-|TRBV6-6
TGTGCCAGCAGTTACTCGGATCAGCCCCAGCATTTT
CASSYSDQPQHF
>-|TRBJ2-5|TRBD1|TRBV7-9
TGTGCCAGCAGCCTAACACTGACAGGGGCCCAAGAGACCCAGTACTTC
CASSLTLTGAQETQYF
>once|TRBJ1-1|TRBD1|TRBV7-6
TGTGCCAGCAGCCAAACGACAGGGAGGGACACTGAAGCTTTCTTT
CASSQTTGRDTEAFF
>-|TRBJ1-1|-|TRBV29-1
TGCAGCGTTGAGGAGACAGGAGGAAGTGAAGCTTTCTTT
CSVEETGGSEAFF
>few|TRBJ2-5|TRBD2|TRBV20-1
TGCAGTGCGCCATCCGGGGGGTCTGGAGAGACCCAGTACTTC
CSAPSGGSGETQYF
>-|TRBJ2-2|TRBD1|TRBV20-1
TGCAGTGCTAGTGGGGACAGGGGCACCGGGGAGCTGTTTTTT
CSASGDRGTGELFF
>-|TRBJ2-7|-|TRBV5-1
TGCGCCAGCAGCTTATACAGGGACGAGCAGTACTTC
CASSLYRDEQYF
>-|TRBJ2-5|-|TRBV11-2
TGTGCCAGCAGCTCATCCCTAGGATACCAAGAGACCCAGTACTTC
CASSSSLGYQETQYF
>-|TRBJ1-2|-|TRBV10-3
TGTGCCATCAGTGAGTTTGGGACGGAGAACTATGGCTACACCTTC
CAISEFGTENYGYTF
>once|TRBJ2-7|-|TRBV4-2
TGTGCCAGCAGCCAAGTGGGGGGTTACCATGAGCAGTACTTC
CASSQVGGYHEQYF
>few|TRBJ2-1|-|TRBV4-2
TGTGCCAGCAGCTGGGGAGACCAGGGATACAATGAGCAGTTCTTC
CASSWGDQGYNEQFF
>-|TRBJ2-7|TRBD2|TRBV28
TGTGCCAGCAAAGCGGGAGGGCCCTCCTACGAGCAGTACTTC
CASKAGGPSYEQYF
>-|TRBJ2-1|-|TRBV5-1
TGCGCCAGCAGCTTGGTTGGGGCGCGCTCCTACAATGAGCAGTTCTTC
CASSLVGARSYNEQFF
>few|TRBJ2-1|TRBD2|TRBV24-1
TGTGCCACCAGTGATCCGGGACTAGCGGGAGCCGCGCAGTTCTTC
CATSDPGLAGAAQFF
>-|TRBJ2-2|TRBD1|TRBV6-6
TGTGCCAGCAGTAAGACCCGGACAGGCAACACCGGGGAGCTGTTTTTT
CASSKTRTGNTGELFF
>-|TRBJ2-5|TRBD2|TRBV7-2
TGTGCCAGCGGCTTAGTGAAGGGGAGGGCCCAGTACTTC
CASGLVKGRAQYF
>-|TRBJ2-7|-|TRBV20-1
TGCAGTGCTAGAGATCCGGGGGTAGGGCCCTACGAGCAGTACTTC
CSARDPGVGPYEQYF
>-|TRBJ2-3|TRBD2|TRBV12-3/TRBV12-4
TGTGCCAGCAGTCCGACCAGCGGGAACACAGATACGCAGTATTTT
CASSPTSGNTDTQYF
>-|TRBJ2-1|-|TRBV6-1
TGTGCCAGCAGATTAGCGGTATCCTACAATGAGCAGTTCTTC
CASRLAVSYNEQFF
>-|TRBJ2-7|-|TRBV25-1
TGTGCCAGCAGGAGGGGACAATCATTCGAGCAGTACTTC
CASRRGQSFEQYF
>few|TRBJ2-3|TRBD1|TRBV9
TGTGCCAGCAGCGGATCCGGGACAGAAGGAGATACGCAGTATTTT
CASSGSGTEGDTQYF
>-|TRBJ2-7|-|TRBV29-1
TGCAGCGTTGCTCCCCTGAGTAGGCCTCGGGGCGAGCAGTACTTC
CSVAPLSRPRGEQYF
>few|TRBJ2-3|-|TRBV20-1
TGCAGTGCCAGGCCGGGGTTTCCCACAGATACGCAGTATTTT
CSARPGFPTDTQYF
>few|TRBJ2-5|TRBD2|TRBV12-3/TRBV12-4
TGTGCCAGCAGTTTAGGGGGGGGTAAGACCCAGTACTTC
CASSLGGGKTQYF
>-|TRBJ2-5|TRBD1|TRBV20-1
TGCAGTGCTACAAGGACAGGAGAGACCCAGTACTTC
CSATRTGETQYF
>-|TRBJ2-1|-|TRBV12-3/TRBV12-4
TGTGCCAGCAGTCCCCCAAGCTTCAGGGGTGTATCCTACGAGCAGTTCTTC
CASSPPSFRGVSYEQFF
>-|TRBJ2-5|-|TRBV5-1
TGCGCCAGCAGCAGAACAGGGAATTATCAAGAGACCCAGTACTTC
CASSRTGNYQETQYF
>few|TRBJ2-3|-|TRBV6-5
TGTGCCAGCAGAGAAGGACCCACTAGCACAGATACGCAGTATTTT
CASREGPTSTDTQYF
>-|TRBJ2-7|TRBD2|TRBV12-3/TRBV12-4
TGTGCCAGCAGAAAAGCGGGAGGGCCGGTCGAGCAGTACTTC
CASRKAGGPVEQYF
>-|TRBJ2-2|-|TRBV6-6
TGTGCCAGCAGTTACTATGGCACCGGGGAGCTGTTTTTT
CASSYYGTGELFF
>-|TRBJ1-2|-|TRBV7-2
TGTGCCAGCAGCGGGGATGGCTATGGCTACACCTTC
CASSGDGYGYTF